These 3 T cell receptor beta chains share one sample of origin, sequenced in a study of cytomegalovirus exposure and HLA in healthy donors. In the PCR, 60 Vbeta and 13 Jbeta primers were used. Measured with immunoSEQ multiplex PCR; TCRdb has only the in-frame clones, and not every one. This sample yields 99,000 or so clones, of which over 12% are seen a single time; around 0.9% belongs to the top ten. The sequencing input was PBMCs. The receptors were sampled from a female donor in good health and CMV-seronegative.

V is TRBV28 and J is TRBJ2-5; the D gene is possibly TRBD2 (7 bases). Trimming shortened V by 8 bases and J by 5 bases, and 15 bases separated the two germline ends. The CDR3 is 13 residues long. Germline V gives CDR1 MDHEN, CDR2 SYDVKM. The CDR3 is CASSGGRRETQYF. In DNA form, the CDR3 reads TGTGCCAGCTCCGGGGGGCGCAGGGAGACCCAGTACTTC. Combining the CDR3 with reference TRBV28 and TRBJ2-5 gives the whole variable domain DVKVTQSSRYLVKRTGEKVFLECVQDMDHENMFWYRQDPGLGLRLIYFSYDVKMKEKGDIPEGYSVSREKKERFSLILESASTNQTSMYLCASSGGRRETQYFGPGTRLLVL.

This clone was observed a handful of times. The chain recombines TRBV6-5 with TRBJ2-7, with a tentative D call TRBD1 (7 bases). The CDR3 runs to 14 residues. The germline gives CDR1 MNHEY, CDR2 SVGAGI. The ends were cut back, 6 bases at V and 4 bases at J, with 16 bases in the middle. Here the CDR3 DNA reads TGTGCCAGCAGACAAGACAGGGAGGCGTACGAGCAGTACTTC. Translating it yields CASRQDREAYEQYF.

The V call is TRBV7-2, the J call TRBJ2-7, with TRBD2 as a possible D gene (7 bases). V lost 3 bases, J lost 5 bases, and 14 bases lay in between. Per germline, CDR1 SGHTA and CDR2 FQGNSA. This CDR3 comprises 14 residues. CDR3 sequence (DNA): TGTGCCAGCAGCTTCTGGCAGGGGAGGGACGAGCAGTACTTC. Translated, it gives CASSFWQGRDEQYF.